The 21 T cell receptor beta chains below all came from one sample that was sequenced in a study of T cells after yellow fever vaccination (dated by TCRdb to between 2017 and 2020). The treatment or condition label of this sample denotes: live attenuated yellow fever vaccine strain. Library prep was done by 5' RACE. The sequencer listed for this sample is Illumina NovaSeq 6000. The public reads were run again by TCRdb, first through fastp at Q25 and then through MiXCR, and only productive beta chains were kept. Rows merge per CDR3 protein into single entries with the most common DNA and genes. The sample records approximately 330,000 distinct CDR3 sequences, roughly 4.3% of which are singletons. Approximately 25% of the sample goes to the ten largest clones. The sequences come from PBMCs, collected 5 days after the yellow fever booster vaccination. These receptors were obtained from a man between 18 and 29 years old who received the YFV17D yellow fever vaccine.

This clonotype was counted many times. The chain carries TRBV18 and TRBJ2-7, with D possibly being TRBD2 (6 bases). Germline values: CDR1 KGHSH, CDR2 LQKENI. V lost 0 bases to trimming and J lost 3 bases, with 6 bases between them. The CDR3 covers 13 residues. The CDR3 nucleotides are TGTGCCAGCTCACCACCTAGCGGCTACGAGCAGTACTTC. It encodes CASSPPSGYEQYF.

This clonotype has more than one count but fewer than ten. The V and J genes are TRBV7-9 and TRBJ1-6, with TRBD1 matching over 8 bases. V shed 5 bases, J shed 0 bases, and the junction held 6 bases outside the gene matches. Germline lookup yields CDR1 SEHNR and CDR2 FQNEAQ (reference sequence). The CDR3 contains 17 residues. CDR3 protein: CASSPWTGSSYNSPLHF. CDR3 nucleotides: TGTGCCAGCAGCCCCTGGACAGGGAGCTCCTATAATTCACCCCTCCACTTT.

The CDR3 loop is CASSQVGTGANTEAFF. In nucleotides, the CDR3 is TGCGCCAGCAGCCAAGTCGGGACAGGGGCGAACACTGAAGCTTTCTTT. The chain employs TRBV4-3 and TRBJ1-1, with TRBD1 matching 10 bases. Per germline, CDR1 LGHNA and CDR2 YSLEER. V trimming: 1 base; J trimming: 1 base; junction bases outside the gene matches: 3. This CDR3 comprises 16 residues.

This clonotype was recorded a few times. The gene calls are TRBV18 and TRBJ2-5; tentative D call: TRBD2 (5 bases). CDR3 length equals 14 residues. The germline gives CDR1 KGHSH, CDR2 LQKENI. The V gene lost 3 bases and the J gene lost 7 bases, with 15 bases spanning the gap. The CDR3 region has the DNA TGTGCCAGCTCACCTCCCGGACGGGAAGGGACCCAGTACTTC. This gives the protein CASSPPGREGTQYF.

The chain combines TRBV18 with TRBJ1-1, with D perhaps matching TRBD1 (5 bases). The V end was cut by 3 bases, the J end by 1 base, with 12 bases between. The CDR3 is made up of 15 amino acids. CDR1 is KGHSH, CDR2 LQKENI, per germline. CDR3 DNA sequence: TGTGCCAGCTCACCCGGGACCAAAAGGAACACTGAAGCTTTCTTT. It codes for CASSPGTKRNTEAFF.

The table lists this clonotype with many counts. The rearrangement joins TRBV7-2 to TRBJ2-7, with TRBD1 as a possible D gene (6 bases). Trimming cost V 5 bases and J 2 bases, with 13 bases left between them. CDR1 SGHTA and CDR2 FQGNSA come from the germline V gene. CDR3 length: 14 amino acids. Here the CDR3 reads CASSLQGLTYEQYF. CDR3 in DNA: TGTGCCAGCAGCCTCCAGGGGCTAACCTACGAGCAGTACTTC.

This clonotype was counted at least ten times. The rearrangement uses TRBV5-1 and TRBJ2-7; D unresolved. This CDR3 is built from 14 residues. V lost 4 bases to trimming and J lost 1 base, with 12 bases between them. Germline-derived CDR1 and CDR2 are SGHRS and YFSETQ. This chain's CDR3 is CASSASPESYEQYV. As DNA, the CDR3 is TGCGCCAGCAGCGCCAGCCCAGAGTCCTACGAGCAGTACGTC.

The genes are TRBV12-3 or TRBV12-4 and TRBJ2-2; 13 bases match TRBD2. The junction had 12 bases not matched to a gene; V was cut back by 5 bases and J by 6 bases. CDR3 length: 18 residues. For the CDR3, the DNA is TGTGCCAGCAGTCGCCCCTCAACTAGCGGGGGGGCCTCCGGGGAGCTGTTTTTT. Translated, it gives CASSRPSTSGGASGELFF.

The chain is built from TRBV7-9 and TRBJ2-1; possibly TRBD1 for D (5 bases). V was shortened by 4 bases and J by 4 bases, with 17 bases between the two germline ends. The CDR3 is made up of 16 amino acids. In germline, CDR1 is SEHNR, CDR2 FQNEAQ (reference sequence). CDR3 protein: CASSSPSRVGYNEQFF. The DNA of the CDR3 is TGTGCCAGCAGCTCCCCAAGCAGGGTGGGTTACAATGAGCAGTTCTTC.

In its sample, this clonotype was seen many times. This chain joins TRBV12-3 or TRBV12-4 and TRBJ2-1; D is perhaps TRBD2 (5 bases). V lost 7 bases to trimming and J lost 7 bases, with 17 bases between them. The CDR3 covers 14 residues. The CDR3 DNA sequence: TGTGCCAGCACTCCGCGGGCCGGGCCGAATGAGCAGTTCTTC. It codes for CASTPRAGPNEQFF.

This clonotype showed up just a few times. V and J are TRBV2 and TRBJ2-4, with TRBD1 matching 7 bases. Germline V lookup: CDR1 SNHLY, CDR2 FYNNEI. The CDR3 has 14 residues. Germline trimming cut 6 bases from V and 0 bases from J; bases unmatched to any gene: 2. In nucleotides, the CDR3 is TGTGCCAGCAGCTGGACAGGAGCCAAAAACATTCAGTACTTC. Translation gives CASSWTGAKNIQYF.

V is TRBV18 and J is TRBJ2-3; the match to TRBD2 covers 7 bases. CDR3 size: 15 residues. Germline assignment: CDR1 KGHSH and CDR2 LQKENI. The V segment lost 0 bases and the J segment 1 base; nucleotides outside the gene matches: 1. The CDR3 protein is CASSPPLAGTDTQYF. The CDR3 bases are TGTGCCAGCTCACCACCGCTAGCGGGCACAGATACGCAGTATTTT.

This clonotype was seen repeatedly, ten times or more. The chain recombines TRBV7-8 with TRBJ2-1, with D perhaps assigned TRBD1 or TRBD2 (6 bases each). V lost 1 base and J lost 3, with 16 bases in between. The CDR3 has 17 residues. Looked up from germline, CDR1 is SGHVS and CDR2 is FQNEAQ. The CDR3, as DNA: TGTGCCAGCAGCTTAGGGGGACCGGGGGCCAGCTACAATGAGCAGTTCTTC. Translation: CASSLGGPGASYNEQFF.

The V call is TRBV30, the J call TRBJ2-7, with D perhaps given as TRBD1 or TRBD2 (6 bases each). V lost 4 bases and J lost 0, with 13 bases in between. The CDR3 spans 14 residues. Per germline, CDR1 GTSNPN and CDR2 SVGIG (reference sequence). CDR3 sequence reads: CAWNLGGSSYEQYF. The CDR3 region has the DNA TGTGCCTGGAATCTCGGGGGCAGCTCCTACGAGCAGTACTTC.

CDR3 sequence reads: CASSPQRGGELGTQYF. For the CDR3, the DNA is TGCGCCAGCAGCCCCCAGCGCGGGGGCGAGTTAGGTACGCAGTATTTT. The rearrangement uses TRBV4-3 and TRBJ2-3; possibly TRBD2 for D (7 bases). The CDR3 is 16 residues long. From germline, CDR1 is LGHNA and CDR2 YSLEER. Trimming stripped 4 bases from V and 8 bases from J, with 22 bases between.

This rearrangement joins TRBV6-4 to TRBJ1-1; D is ambiguous. Per germline, CDR1 MRHNA and CDR2 SNTAGT. The CDR3 runs 14 residues. The V and J ends lost 2 bases and 4 bases respectively, with 11 bases between them. Here the CDR3 DNA reads TGTGCCAGCAGTGACGGTCGCGGGTGCACTGAAGCTTTCTTT. This translates into CASSDGRGCTEAFF.

The chain joins TRBV12-3 or TRBV12-4 to TRBJ1-4; D ambiguous. The length of the CDR3 is 13 residues. With 7 bases removed from V and 8 bases from J, the gap between germline ends came to 14 bases. CDR3 loop: CASTAPGGEKLFF. The CDR3 region has the DNA TGTGCCAGCACCGCCCCGGGAGGAGAAAAACTGTTTTTT.

This clonotype was picked up many times. This sequence joins TRBV7-2 and TRBJ2-3; TRBD1 matches at 11 bases. Germline lookup yields CDR1 SGHTA and CDR2 FQGNSA. This CDR3 has 16 residues. V was clipped by 5 bases and J by 6 bases; unmatched bases: 10. For the CDR3, the DNA is TGTGCCAGCAGCAGAGGACAGGGGGCGTTCAGGGATACGCAGTATTTT. The encoded protein is CASSRGQGAFRDTQYF.

This sequence joins TRBV20-1 and TRBJ2-7; the D gene is possibly TRBD2 (5 bases). Deletions cut 2 bases from V and 7 bases from J, with 15 bases between. The CDR3 runs 13 residues. The germline gives CDR1 DFQATT, CDR2 SNEGSKA (reference sequence). Here the CDR3 DNA reads TGCAGTGCTAGATCGCCCGGGGTGGGGGAGCAGTACTTC. This translates into CSARSPGVGEQYF.

There are a few counts of this clonotype. The chain is built from TRBV18 and TRBJ2-7, with TRBD1 matching 10 bases. Germline lookup yields CDR1 KGHSH and CDR2 LQKENI. Trimming cost V 3 bases and J 11 bases; bases outside gene matches: 7. CDR3 length: 13 residues. Here the CDR3 DNA reads TGTGCCAGCTCACCTGGGACAGGGGTTGGGAAGTACTTC. Amino acids: CASSPGTGVGKYF.

This clonotype has at least ten counts. This chain joins TRBV15 and TRBJ1-2; D is unresolved. The CDR3 extends over 15 amino acids. V gave up 1 base and J gave up 6 bases, with 15 bases separating them. Germline assignment: CDR1 LNHNV and CDR2 YYDKDF (reference sequence). CDR3 coding DNA: TGTGCCACCAGCAGAGCCGGAGGGCTTGTGGATGGCTACACCTTC. It yields the protein CATSRAGGLVDGYTF.